This T cell receptor (beta chain) was sequenced in a study of graft-versus-host responses after intestinal transplantation (dated by TCRdb to the early 2020s). Background for the entire study: The transplants that recipients received were multivisceral, liver-intestinal, or isolated intestinal. The cohort enrolled about two dozen intestinal transplant recipients, one of whom was a retransplant, and a few patients without pretransplant specimens were excluded. Samples from a few later patients were sequenced in-house on an Illumina MiSeq with MiXCR processing rather than by the commercial service. Donor T cell macrochimerism was defined as a peak of at least 4% donor T cells among recipient peripheral blood mononuclear cells. To identify alloreactive clones, pre-transplant mixed lymphocyte reaction products were sequenced and compared with unstimulated pre-transplant donor and recipient T cells. After intestinal transplantation, graft-versus-host and host-versus-graft alloreactive T cell clones were followed in the graft, circulation and bone marrow using bulk TCR-beta CDR3 sequencing. All recipients received anti-thymocyte globulin induction followed by maintenance tacrolimus and steroids for around 3 years. The paper as a whole reports these results and caveats: The relatively low number and heterogeneity of intestinal transplant patients limited the conclusions. In the allografts of patients with donor T cell macrochimerism, GvH to HvG T cell clonal ratios were high. GvH clones were detected in recipient bone marrow, and some appeared earlier in ileal mucosa or blood, consistent with an intestinal mucosal origin. Early after transplant, declines in HvG clones were associated with peak levels of circulating GvH clones.

According to the study, the label for this sample's time point signals: cells obtained before transplantation from donor or recipient. CD3+CD4+ and CD3+CD8+ populations were FACS-sorted from unstimulated pre-transplant donor and recipient cells taken from spleen or lymph nodes. Trimming accounts for 3 bases at V and 0 bases at J, while the number of junction bases matched to no gene is 0. According to the germline V gene (reference sequence), CDR1 reads MNHEY and CDR2 reads SMNVEV. Measured from the cysteine to the phenylalanine, the CDR3 is 15 residues long. The retained sequence is limited to the CDR3, 45 bases, with the frame set at the first base. About this clone itself: Its recognized antigen is unknown. No qualities accompany the bases; no much larger clone lies one base away. Other DNA sequences within the sample encode an identical CDR3.

Receptor libraries were prepared by the immunoSEQ multiplex PCR assay. For most patients, genomic DNA was isolated with the Qiagen DNeasy Blood and Tissue Kit and shipped frozen to Adaptive Biotechnologies for TCR sequencing. For most patients, genomic DNA was subjected to high-throughput TCR-beta CDR3 sequencing by Adaptive Biotechnologies. The study's own analysis went as follows. Adaptive's ImmunoSEQ software supplied the TCR sequencing data for under 20 patients, while MiXCR and VDJtools were used to process a few other patients. To correct CD4 versus CD8 sorting errors, any sequence found in both subsets at a frequency ratio below 5:1 was removed. CDR3 nucleotide sequences shared between donor and recipient were removed because their origin could not be assigned. Alloreactive clones required at least 2-fold expansion over unstimulated cells and minimum CFSE-low frequency of 0.002% (template counts) or 0.001% (read counts). Clones detected in sequenced pre-transplant spleen, lymph node, or MLR CFSE-low populations of the donor or recipient were defined as mappable. Cumulative frequency of alloreactive clones was calculated as a percentage of all sequences weighted by copy number. As stored in TCRdb, this immuneACCESS dataset retains in-frame rearrangements with V and J assigned. A fraction of the clones does not appear; measured against another copy, unresolved V genes explain less than half of the discrepancy, and the remainder lacks a known reason. Clone size and the V and J calls come from that table; the DNA yielded D and trimming. This sample gives some 110,000 clones in total; around 94% of them show up just once. 0.95% to 1.5% of the sample goes to the ten largest clones.

The chain joins TRBV27 to TRBJ2-1, and 9 bases in between align with TRBD2. The sample was unstimulated CD8+ T cells sorted from spleen or lymph node cells, taken before transplant. The sequence was obtained from a human donor who was the organ donor for an intestinal transplant. The CDR3 region: CASSFSGSSYNEQFF. The bases read TGTGCCAGCAGTTTTAGCGGGAGCTCCTACAATGAGCAGTTCTTC.